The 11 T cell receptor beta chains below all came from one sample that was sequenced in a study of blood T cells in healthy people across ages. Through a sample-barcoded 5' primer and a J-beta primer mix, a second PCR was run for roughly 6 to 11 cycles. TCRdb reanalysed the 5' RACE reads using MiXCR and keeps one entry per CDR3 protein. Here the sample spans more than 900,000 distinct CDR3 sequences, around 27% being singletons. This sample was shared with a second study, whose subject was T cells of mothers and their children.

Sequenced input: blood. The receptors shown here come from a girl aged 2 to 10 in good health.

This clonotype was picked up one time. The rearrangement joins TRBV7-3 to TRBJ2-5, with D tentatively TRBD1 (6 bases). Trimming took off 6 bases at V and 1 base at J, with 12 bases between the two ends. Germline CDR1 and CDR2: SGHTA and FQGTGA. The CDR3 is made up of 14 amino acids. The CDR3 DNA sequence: TGTGCCAGCAGGATGACACAGGGCCAAGAGACCCAGTACTTC. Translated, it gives CASRMTQGQETQYF.

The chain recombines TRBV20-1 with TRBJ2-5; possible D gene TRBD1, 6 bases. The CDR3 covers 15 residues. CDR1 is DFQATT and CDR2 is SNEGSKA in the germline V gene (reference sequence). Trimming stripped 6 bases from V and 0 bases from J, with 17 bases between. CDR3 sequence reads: CSALIVGQYQETQYF. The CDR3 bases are TGCAGTGCCCTAATAGTAGGACAGTACCAAGAGACCCAGTACTTC.

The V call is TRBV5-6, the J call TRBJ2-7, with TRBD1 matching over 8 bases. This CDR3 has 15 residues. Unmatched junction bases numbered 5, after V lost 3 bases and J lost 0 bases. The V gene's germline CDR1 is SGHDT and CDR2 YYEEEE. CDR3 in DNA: TGTGCCAGCAGCTCCGTACAGGGGGTCTCCTACGAGCAGTACTTC. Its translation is CASSSVQGVSYEQYF.

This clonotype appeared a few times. The CDR3 DNA follows: TGTGCCAGCAGCCCTTGGACTAGCGGGAGTAAAGATACGCAGTATTTT. Protein sequence: CASSPWTSGSKDTQYF. The V gene is TRBV3-1, the J gene TRBJ2-3, with TRBD2 matching 13 bases. The ends lost 4 bases at V and 5 bases at J; junction bases unmatched: 6. Germline V gives CDR1 LGHDT, CDR2 YNNKEL (reference sequence). The CDR3 is made up of 16 amino acids.

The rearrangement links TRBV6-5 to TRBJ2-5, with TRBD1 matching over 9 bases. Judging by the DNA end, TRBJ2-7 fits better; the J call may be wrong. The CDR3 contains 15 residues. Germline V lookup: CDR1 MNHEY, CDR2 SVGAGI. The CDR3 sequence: CASSYSDRGLYEQYF. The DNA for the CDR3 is TGTGCCAGCAGTTACTCGGACAGGGGCCTCTACGAGCAGTACTTC.

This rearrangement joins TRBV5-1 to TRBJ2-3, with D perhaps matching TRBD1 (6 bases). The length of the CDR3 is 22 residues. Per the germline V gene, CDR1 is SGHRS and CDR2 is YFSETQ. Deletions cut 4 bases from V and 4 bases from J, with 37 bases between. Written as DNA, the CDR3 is TGCGCCAGCAGCCCCCCGGACAGTCGCGGGTTATCATACCCTTTCAGCGCAGATACGCAGTATTTT. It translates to CASSPPDSRGLSYPFSADTQYF.

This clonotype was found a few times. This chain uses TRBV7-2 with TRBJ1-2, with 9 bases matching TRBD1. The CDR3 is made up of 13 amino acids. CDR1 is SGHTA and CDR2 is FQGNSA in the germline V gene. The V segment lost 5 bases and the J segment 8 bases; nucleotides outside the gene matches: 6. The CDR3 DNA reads TGTGCCAGCAGCCAGAGACAGGGGGACGGCTACACCTTC. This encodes CASSQRQGDGYTF. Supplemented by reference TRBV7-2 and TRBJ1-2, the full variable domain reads GAGVSQSPSNKVTEKGKDVELRCDPISGHTALYWYRQSLGQGLEFLIYFQGNSAPDKSGLPSDRFSAERTGGSVSTLTIQRTQQEDSAVYLCASSQRQGDGYTFGSGTRLTVV.

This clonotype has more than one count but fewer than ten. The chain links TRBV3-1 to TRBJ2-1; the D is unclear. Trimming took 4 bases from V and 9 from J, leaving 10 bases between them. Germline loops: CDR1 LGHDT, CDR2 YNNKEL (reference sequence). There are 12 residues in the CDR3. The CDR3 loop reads CASSPPDAEQFF. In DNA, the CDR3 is TGTGCCAGCAGCCCCCCAGATGCTGAGCAGTTCTTC.

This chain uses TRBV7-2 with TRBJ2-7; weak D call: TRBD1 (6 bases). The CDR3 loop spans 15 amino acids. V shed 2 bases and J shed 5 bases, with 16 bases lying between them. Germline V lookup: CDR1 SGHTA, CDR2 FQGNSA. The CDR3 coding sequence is TGTGCCAGCAGCTTAAACGCCCGCGGACAGAACGAGCAGTACTTC. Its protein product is CASSLNARGQNEQYF.

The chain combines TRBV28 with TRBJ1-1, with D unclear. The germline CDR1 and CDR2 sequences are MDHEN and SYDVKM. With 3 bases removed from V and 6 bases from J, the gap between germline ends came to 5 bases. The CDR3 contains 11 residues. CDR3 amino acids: CASSFTAEAFF. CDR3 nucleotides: TGTGCCAGCAGTTTCACGGCTGAAGCTTTCTTT.

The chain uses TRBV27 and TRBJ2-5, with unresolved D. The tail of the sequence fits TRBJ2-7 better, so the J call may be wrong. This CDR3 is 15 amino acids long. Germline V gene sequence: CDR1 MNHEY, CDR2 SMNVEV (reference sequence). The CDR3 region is CASSWTTFSSYEQYF. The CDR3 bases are TGTGCCAGCAGTTGGACGACATTCAGCTCCTACGAGCAGTACTTC.